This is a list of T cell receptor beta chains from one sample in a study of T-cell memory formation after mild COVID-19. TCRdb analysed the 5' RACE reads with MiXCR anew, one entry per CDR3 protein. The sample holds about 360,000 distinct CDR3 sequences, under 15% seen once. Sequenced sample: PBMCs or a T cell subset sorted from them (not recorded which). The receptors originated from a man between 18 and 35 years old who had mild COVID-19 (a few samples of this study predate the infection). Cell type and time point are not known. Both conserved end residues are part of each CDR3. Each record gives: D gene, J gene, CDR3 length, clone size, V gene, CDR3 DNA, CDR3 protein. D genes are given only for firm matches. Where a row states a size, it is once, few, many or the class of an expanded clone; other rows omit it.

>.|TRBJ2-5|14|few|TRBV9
TGTGCCAGCAGCGAGGGGACGGTACAAGAGACCCAGTACTTC
CASSEGTVQETQYF
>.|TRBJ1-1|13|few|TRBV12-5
TGTGCTAGTGGTTTGGGAGACCACGCAGAAGCTTTCTTT
CASGLGDHAEAFF
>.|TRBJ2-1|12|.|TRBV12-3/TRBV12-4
TGTGCCAGCATAAGGACAGACAATGAGCAGTTCTTC
CASIRTDNEQFF
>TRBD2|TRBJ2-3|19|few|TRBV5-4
TGTGCCAGCAGCCCCTGGGGACTAGCGGGGGGGCCGTCCCCAGATACGCAGTATTTT
CASSPWGLAGGPSPDTQYF
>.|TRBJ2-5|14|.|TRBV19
TGTGCCAGTAGCCAGGGGCTTTTCCAAGAGACCCAGTACTTC
CASSQGLFQETQYF
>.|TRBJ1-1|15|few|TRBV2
TGTGCCAGCAGTGAACCTGGGGATACGAACACTGAAGCTTTCTTT
CASSEPGDTNTEAFF
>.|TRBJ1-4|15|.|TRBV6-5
TGTGCCAGCAGCCGACAAGGGGCAACTAATGAAAAACTGTTTTTT
CASSRQGATNEKLFF
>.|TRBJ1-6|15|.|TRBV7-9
TGTGCCAGCAGCTTGAGAGGACTCCATAATTCACCCCTCCACTTT
CASSLRGLHNSPLHF
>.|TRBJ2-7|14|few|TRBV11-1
TGTGCCAGCAGCCCCAGGGCGGTCTTGGAGAAGCAGTACTTC
CASSPRAVLEKQYF
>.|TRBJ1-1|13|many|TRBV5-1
TGCGCCATTCCCGGGGAGGAAACCACTGAAGCTTTCTTT
CAIPGEETTEAFF
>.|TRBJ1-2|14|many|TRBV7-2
TGTGCCAGCAGCTTAGCCGGCGGGGGGAGTGGCTACACCTTC
CASSLAGGGSGYTF
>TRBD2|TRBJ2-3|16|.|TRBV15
TGTGCCACCAGCAGAGTGGGCGGGGGGAACACAGATACGCAGTATTTT
CATSRVGGGNTDTQYF
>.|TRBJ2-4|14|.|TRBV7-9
TGTGCCGGCAGCTCGCCGGGGACTAAAAACATTCAGTACTTC
CAGSSPGTKNIQYF
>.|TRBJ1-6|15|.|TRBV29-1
TGCAGCGTCCGGACTGAAAGCTCCTATAATTCACCCCTCCACTTT
CSVRTESSYNSPLHF
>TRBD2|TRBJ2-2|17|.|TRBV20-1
TGCAGTGCTAGAGATCTCAACCGGGGGGGCCTCACCGGGGAGCTGTTTTTT
CSARDLNRGGLTGELFF
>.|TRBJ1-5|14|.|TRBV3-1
TGTGCCAGCAGCCAAGGACCATTTGATCAGCCCCAGCATTTT
CASSQGPFDQPQHF
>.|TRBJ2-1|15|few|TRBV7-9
TGTGCCAGCAACCCAGGAGTCGGGATCTACAATGAGCAGTTCTTC
CASNPGVGIYNEQFF
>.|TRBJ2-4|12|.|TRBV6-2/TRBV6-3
TGTGCCAGCAGTTACCCCCCGGGACGTCAGTACTTC
CASSYPPGRQYF
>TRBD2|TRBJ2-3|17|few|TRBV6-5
TGTGCCAGCAGCCCTAATGCGGGGGGAATAAGCACAGATACGCAGTATTTT
CASSPNAGGISTDTQYF
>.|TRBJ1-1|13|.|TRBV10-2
TGCGCCACCTCCCGGGGGCAGAACACTGAAGCTTTCTTT
CATSRGQNTEAFF
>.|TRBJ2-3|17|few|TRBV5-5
TGTGCCAGCAGCTTGGCCGGCGCGGGGGCCCTCACAGATACGCAGTATTTT
CASSLAGAGALTDTQYF
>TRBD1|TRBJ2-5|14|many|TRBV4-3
TGCGCCAGCAGCCCCCGACAGGGAGTAAAGACCCAGTACTTC
CASSPRQGVKTQYF
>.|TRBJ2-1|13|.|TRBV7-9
TGTGCCAGCAGCTTAGCTGCCTATGGTGAGCAGTTCTTC
CASSLAAYGEQFF
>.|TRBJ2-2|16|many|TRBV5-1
TGCGCCAGCAGGTTAAGGCCCATCGCGAACACCGGGGAGCTGTTTTTT
CASRLRPIANTGELFF
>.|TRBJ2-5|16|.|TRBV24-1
TGTGCCACCAGTACCCAGCTTACCCCCGGTGGGGAGACCCAGTACTTC
CATSTQLTPGGETQYF
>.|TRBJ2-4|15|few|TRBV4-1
TGCGCCAGCAGCCAAGCCCGGGGGGCCAAAAACATTCAGTACTTC
CASSQARGAKNIQYF
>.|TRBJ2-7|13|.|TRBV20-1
TGCAGTGCTAGCGACGGGATCGCCTACGAGCAGTACTTC
CSASDGIAYEQYF
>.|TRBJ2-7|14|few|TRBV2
TGTGCCACAGATGGAGGGCCACGGACCTACGAGCAGTACTTC
CATDGGPRTYEQYF
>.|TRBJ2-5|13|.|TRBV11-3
TGTGCCAGCAGCATTGGGAGTTTGGAGACCCAGTACTTC
CASSIGSLETQYF
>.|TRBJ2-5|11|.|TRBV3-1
TGTGCCAGCAGCCATCCAGAGACCCAGTACTTC
CASSHPETQYF
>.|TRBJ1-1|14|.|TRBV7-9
TGTGCCAGCAGCTTTAGGACAGCGAACACTGAAGCTTTCTTT
CASSFRTANTEAFF
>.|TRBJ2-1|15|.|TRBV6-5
TGTGCCAGCAGTTACTCGGTCGGACCCTACAATGAGCAGTTCTTC
CASSYSVGPYNEQFF
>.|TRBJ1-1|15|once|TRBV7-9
TGTGCCAGCAGCTCGCCAGACAGGTCGAACACTGAAGCTTTCTTT
CASSSPDRSNTEAFF
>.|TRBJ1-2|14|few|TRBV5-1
TGCGCCAGCAGCGGAAAGGGGGCTAACTATGGCTACACCTTC
CASSGKGANYGYTF
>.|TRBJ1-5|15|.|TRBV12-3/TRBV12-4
TGTGCCAGCAGTCCGACATTATCGGAATATCAGCCCCAGCATTTT
CASSPTLSEYQPQHF
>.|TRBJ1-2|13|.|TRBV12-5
TGTGCTAGTGGTTTGCTGGGAGGATTAGGCTACACCTTC
CASGLLGGLGYTF
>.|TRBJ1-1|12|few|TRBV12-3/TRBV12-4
TGTGCCAGCAGCCCGGCCAGAACTGAAGCTTTCTTT
CASSPARTEAFF
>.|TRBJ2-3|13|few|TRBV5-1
TGCGCCAGCAGCTTGCAACCCCCGGATACGCAGTATTTT
CASSLQPPDTQYF
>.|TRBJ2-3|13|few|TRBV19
TGTGCCAGTAGTCGGGCAGCCACAGATACGCAGTATTTT
CASSRAATDTQYF
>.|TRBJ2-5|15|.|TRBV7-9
TGTGCCAGCAGCTCCGGGGGCGGTTACCAAGAGACCCAGTACTTC
CASSSGGGYQETQYF
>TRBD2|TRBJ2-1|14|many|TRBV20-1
TGCAGTGCTAGATCCGGGACTAGGGACAATGAGCAGTTCTTC
CSARSGTRDNEQFF
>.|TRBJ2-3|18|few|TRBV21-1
TGTGCCAGCAGCAAAGGAGACCGGGCAGGACCCGGCACAGATACGCAGTATTTT
CASSKGDRAGPGTDTQYF
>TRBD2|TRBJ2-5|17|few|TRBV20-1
TGCAGTGCGGGGTTAAGGGGAGGACTAGCGGGGGGAGAGACCCAGTACTTC
CSAGLRGGLAGGETQYF
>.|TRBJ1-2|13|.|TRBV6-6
TGTGCCAGCAGCGAGGATACTATGTCAGGCTACACCTTC
CASSEDTMSGYTF
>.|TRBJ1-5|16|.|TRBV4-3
TGCGCCAGCAGCCAGATGGGATCCAGGGGAGACCAGCCCCAGCATTTT
CASSQMGSRGDQPQHF
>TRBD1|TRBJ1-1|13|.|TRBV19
TGTGCCACCGACAGGGGAGAGAACACTGAAGCTTTCTTT
CATDRGENTEAFF
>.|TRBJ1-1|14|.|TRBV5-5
TGTGCCAGCAGGGGTTGGACAGATCGGACTGAAGCTTTCTTT
CASRGWTDRTEAFF
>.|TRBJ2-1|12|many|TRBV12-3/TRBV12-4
TGTGCCAGCAGTTTAGTGGGGATTGAGCAGTTCTTC
CASSLVGIEQFF
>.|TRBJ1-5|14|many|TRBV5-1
TGCGCCAGCAGCTTGAACGGTTACGATCAGCCCCAGCATTTT
CASSLNGYDQPQHF
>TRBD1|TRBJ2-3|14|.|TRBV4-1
TGCGCCAGCAGCCAAAGGGACAGGGTACGAACGCAGTATTTT
CASSQRDRVRTQYF
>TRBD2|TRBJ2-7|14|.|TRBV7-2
TGTGCCAGCAGCTTAGGGCGGGGGTCGGGCGAGCAGTACTTC
CASSLGRGSGEQYF
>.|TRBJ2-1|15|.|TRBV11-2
TGTGCCAGCAGCTGGGGCGGGGTTTATAACAATGAGCAGTTCTTC
CASSWGGVYNNEQFF
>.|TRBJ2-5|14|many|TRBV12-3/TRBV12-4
TGTGCCAGCAGTATATGGGACACCCAAGAGACCCAGTACTTC
CASSIWDTQETQYF
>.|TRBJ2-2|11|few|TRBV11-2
TGTGCCAGCAGTCATCACCGGGAGCTGTTTTTT
CASSHHRELFF